This TCR beta chain was observed in a study of T-cell memory formation after mild COVID-19. Study-wide context: TCR clusters were mostly donor specific.

Overall study results and limits: CD4+ clones that contracted lay mainly in CM and EM; CD8+ ones lay in EMRA.

This clonotype has just a few counts. Its target is unknown. After removal of 6 bases from V and 4 bases from J, the junction contained 7 bases not matched to a gene. CDR1 is MGHRA, CDR2 YSYEKL, per germline. CDR3 length: 14 residues. TCRdb itself ran the 5' RACE reads through MiXCR, one entry per CDR3 protein. The data hold 150,000 to 200,000 distinct CDR3 sequences, with around 10% observed a single time. Sequencing used PBMCs or a T cell subset sorted from them (not recorded which). The chain employs TRBV4-1 and TRBJ2-7, with 9 positions matching TRBD1. The TCR originated in a man between 18 and 29 years old who had mild COVID-19 (a few samples of this study predate the infection). Cell type and time point are not known. The CDR3 region is CASSFRTGVYEQYF. The CDR3 nucleotides are TGCGCCAGCAGTTTCAGGACAGGGGTATACGAGCAGTACTTC.